A single sample gave rise to the 2 T cell receptor beta chains below, sequenced in a study of blood T cells in healthy people across ages. A J-beta primer mix and a sample-barcoded 5' primer were used in a second PCR of roughly 6 to 12 cycles. TCRdb reprocessed the 5' RACE reads via MiXCR and lists one record per CDR3 protein. The table records roughly 900,000 distinct CDR3 sequences, 29% of them present only once. The source material was blood. The receptors here all came from a woman of 80 years or more in good health.

Concerning this clonotype itself: Germline is not matched at one junction end, which may reflect a read error. The V and J genes are TRBV7-9 and TRBJ2-2; 9 bases align to TRBD1. Germline V gene data show CDR1 as SEHNR and CDR2 as FQNEAQ (reference sequence). This CDR3 is built from 17 residues. The CDR3 DNA follows: TGTGCCAGCAGCCGAAATACGGGACAGGGTGCGACCGGGGAGCTGTTGTTT. The encoded protein is CASSRNTGQGATGELLF.

This clonotype was seen ten or more times. This chain uses TRBV7-9 with TRBJ1-2, with D possibly TRBD1 on 5 matching bases. From germline, CDR1 is SEHNR and CDR2 FQNEAQ (reference sequence). This CDR3 is 13 amino acids long. The V end lost 4 bases, the J end lost 2 bases, and 8 bases lay between the germline ends. The CDR3 loop reads CASSSTDNYGYTF. CDR3 nucleotide sequence: TGTGCCAGCAGCTCGACAGACAACTATGGCTACACCTTC.